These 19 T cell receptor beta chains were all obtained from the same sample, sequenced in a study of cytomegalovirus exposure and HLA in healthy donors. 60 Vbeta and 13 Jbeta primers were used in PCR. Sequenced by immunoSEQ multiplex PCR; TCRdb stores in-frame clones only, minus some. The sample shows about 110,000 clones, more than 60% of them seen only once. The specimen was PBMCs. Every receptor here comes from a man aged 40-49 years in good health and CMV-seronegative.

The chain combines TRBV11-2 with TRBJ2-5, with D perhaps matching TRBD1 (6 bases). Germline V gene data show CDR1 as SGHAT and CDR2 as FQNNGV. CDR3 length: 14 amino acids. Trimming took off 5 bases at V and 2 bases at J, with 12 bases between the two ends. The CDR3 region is CASSLDRNQETQYF. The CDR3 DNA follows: TGTGCCAGCAGCCTCGACAGGAATCAAGAGACCCAGTACTTC.

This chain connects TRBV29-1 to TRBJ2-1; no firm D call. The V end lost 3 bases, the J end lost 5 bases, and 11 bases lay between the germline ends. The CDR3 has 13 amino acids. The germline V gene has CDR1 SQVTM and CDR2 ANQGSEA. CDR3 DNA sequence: TGCAGCGTTGACAGATCTGCAGACAATGAGCAGTTCTTC. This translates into CSVDRSADNEQFF.

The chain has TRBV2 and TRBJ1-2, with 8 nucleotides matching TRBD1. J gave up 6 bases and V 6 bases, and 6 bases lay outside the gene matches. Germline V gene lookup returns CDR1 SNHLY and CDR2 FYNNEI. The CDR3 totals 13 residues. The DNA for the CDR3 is TGTGCCAGCAGGCCGGGACAGGCAAATGGCTACACCTTC. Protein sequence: CASRPGQANGYTF.

The CDR3 loop is CASSPIPGTSGVISYEQYF. The CDR3 nucleotides are TGTGCCAGCAGCCCAATCCCAGGGACTAGCGGGGTGATCTCCTACGAGCAGTACTTC. The genes are TRBV13 and TRBJ2-7; 13 nucleotides align to TRBD2. The germline V gene has CDR1 PRHDT and CDR2 FYEKMQ (reference sequence). Unmatched junction bases numbered 13, after V lost 5 bases and J lost 0 bases. This CDR3 is built from 19 residues.

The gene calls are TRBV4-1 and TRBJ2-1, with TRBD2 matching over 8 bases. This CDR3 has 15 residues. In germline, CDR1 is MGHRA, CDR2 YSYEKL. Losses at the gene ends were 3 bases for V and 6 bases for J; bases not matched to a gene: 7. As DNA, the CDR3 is TGCGCCAGCAGCCACGACTCCGGGACTAGCAATGAGCAGTTCTTC. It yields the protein CASSHDSGTSNEQFF.

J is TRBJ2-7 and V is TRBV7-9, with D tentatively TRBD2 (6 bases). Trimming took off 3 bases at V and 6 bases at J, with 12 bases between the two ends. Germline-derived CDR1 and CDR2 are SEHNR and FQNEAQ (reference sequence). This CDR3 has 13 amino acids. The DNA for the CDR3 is TGTGCCAGCAGCTTGGTGCGGGGTCTCGAGCAGTACTTC. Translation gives CASSLVRGLEQYF. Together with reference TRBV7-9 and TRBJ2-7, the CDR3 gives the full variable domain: DTGVSQNPRHKITKRGQNVTFRCDPISEHNRLYWYRQTLGQGPEFLTYFQNEAQLEKSRLLSDRFSAERPKGSFSTLEIQRTEQGDSAMYLCASSLVRGLEQYFGPGTRLTVT.

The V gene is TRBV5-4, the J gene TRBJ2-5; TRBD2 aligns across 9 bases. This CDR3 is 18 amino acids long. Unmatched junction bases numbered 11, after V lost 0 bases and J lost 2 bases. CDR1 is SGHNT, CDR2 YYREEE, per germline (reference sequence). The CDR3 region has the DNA TGTGCCAGCAGCTTGGGGGGTGGGGCGGGGGGGCCTCAAGAGACCCAGTACTTC. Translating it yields CASSLGGGAGGPQETQYF.

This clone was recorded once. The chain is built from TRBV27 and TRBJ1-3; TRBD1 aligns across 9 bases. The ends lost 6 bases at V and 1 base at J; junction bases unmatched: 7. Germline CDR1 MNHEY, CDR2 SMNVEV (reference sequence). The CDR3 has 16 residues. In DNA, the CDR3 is TGTGCCAGCAGATCGGGACAGGGCAAGTCTGGAAACACCATATATTTT. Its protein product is CASRSGQGKSGNTIYF.

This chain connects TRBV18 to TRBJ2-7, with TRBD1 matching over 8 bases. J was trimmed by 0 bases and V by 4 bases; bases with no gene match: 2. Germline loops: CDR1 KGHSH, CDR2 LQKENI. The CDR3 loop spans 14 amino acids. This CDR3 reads CASSLGQGSYEQYF. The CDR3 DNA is TGTGCCAGCTCACTTGGACAGGGCTCCTACGAGCAGTACTTC. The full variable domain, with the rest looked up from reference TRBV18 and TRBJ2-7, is NAGVMQNPRHLVRRRGQEARLRCSPMKGHSHVYWYRQLPEEGLKFMVYLQKENIIDESGMPKERFSAEFPKEGPSILRIQQVVRGDSAAYFCASSLGQGSYEQYFGPGTRLTVT.

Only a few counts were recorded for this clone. CDR3 region: CASSRWTGDYEQYF. The CDR3 DNA sequence: TGCGCCAGCAGCCGTTGGACAGGGGACTACGAGCAGTACTTC. The rearrangement links TRBV5-1 to TRBJ2-7; 9 positions match TRBD1. Germline CDR1 is SGHRS and CDR2 is YFSETQ. The CDR3 consists of 14 residues. V gave up 4 bases and J gave up 3 bases; unmatched junction bases: 5.

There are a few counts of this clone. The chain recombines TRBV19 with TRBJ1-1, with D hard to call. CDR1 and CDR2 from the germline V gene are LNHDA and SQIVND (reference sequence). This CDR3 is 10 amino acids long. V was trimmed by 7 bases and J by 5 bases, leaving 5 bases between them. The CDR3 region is CASKSTEAFF. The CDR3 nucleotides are TGTGCCAGTAAATCAACTGAAGCTTTCTTT.

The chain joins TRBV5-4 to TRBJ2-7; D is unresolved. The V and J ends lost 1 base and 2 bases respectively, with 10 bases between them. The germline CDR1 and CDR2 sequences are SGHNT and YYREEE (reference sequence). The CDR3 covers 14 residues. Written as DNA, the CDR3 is TGTGCCAGCAGCTTGCGTCCGCCGGCCTACGAGCAGTACTTC. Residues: CASSLRPPAYEQYF.

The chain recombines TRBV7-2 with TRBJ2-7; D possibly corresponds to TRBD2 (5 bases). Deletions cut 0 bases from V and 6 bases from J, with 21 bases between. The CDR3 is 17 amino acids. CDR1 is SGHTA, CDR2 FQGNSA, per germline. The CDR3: CASSLAVGNSRGSEQYF. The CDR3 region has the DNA TGTGCCAGCAGCTTAGCCGTCGGGAACTCTCGCGGGTCCGAGCAGTACTTC.

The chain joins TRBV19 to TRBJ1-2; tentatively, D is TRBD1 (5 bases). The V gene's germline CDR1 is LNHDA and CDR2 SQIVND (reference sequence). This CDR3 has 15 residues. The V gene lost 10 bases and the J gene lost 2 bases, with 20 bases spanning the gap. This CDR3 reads CATTPGGEINYGYTF. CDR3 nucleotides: TGTGCCACTACCCCCGGAGGGGAGATCAACTATGGCTACACCTTC. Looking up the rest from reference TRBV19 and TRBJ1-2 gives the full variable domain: DGGITQSPKYLFRKEGQNVTLSCEQNLNHDAMYWYRQDPGQGLRLIYYSQIVNDFQKGDIAEGYSVSREKKESFPLTVTSAQKNPTAFYLCATTPGGEINYGYTFGSGTRLTVV.

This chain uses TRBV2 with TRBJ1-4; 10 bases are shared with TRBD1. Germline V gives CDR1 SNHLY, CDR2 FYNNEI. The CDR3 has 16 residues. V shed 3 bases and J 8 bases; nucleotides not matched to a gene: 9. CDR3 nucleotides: TGTGCCAGCAGTGAGTCCGACAGGGGGCGTGGGGAAAAACTGTTTTTT. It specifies CASSESDRGRGEKLFF.

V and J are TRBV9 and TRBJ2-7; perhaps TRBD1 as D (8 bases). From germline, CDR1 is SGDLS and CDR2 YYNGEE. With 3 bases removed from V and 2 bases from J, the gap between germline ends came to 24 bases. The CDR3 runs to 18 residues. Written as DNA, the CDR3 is TGTGCCAGCAGCGGCGGGGGTGGAATGACAGGGGTAACCTACGAGCAGTACTTC. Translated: CASSGGGGMTGVTYEQYF. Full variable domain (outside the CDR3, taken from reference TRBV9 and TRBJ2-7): DSGVTQTPKHLITATGQRVTLRCSPRSGDLSVYWYQQSLDQGLQFLIQYYNGEERAKGNILERFSAQQFPDLHSELNLSSLELGDSALYFCASSGGGGMTGVTYEQYFGPGTRLTVT.

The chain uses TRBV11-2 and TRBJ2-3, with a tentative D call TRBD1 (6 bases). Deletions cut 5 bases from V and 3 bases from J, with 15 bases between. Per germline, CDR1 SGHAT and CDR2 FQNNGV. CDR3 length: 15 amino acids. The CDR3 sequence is CASSSRQASTDTQYF. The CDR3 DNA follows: TGTGCCAGCAGCAGTAGACAGGCCTCTACAGATACGCAGTATTTT. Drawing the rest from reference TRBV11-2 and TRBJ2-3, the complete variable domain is EAGVAQSPRYKIIEKRQSVAFWCNPISGHATLYWYQQILGQGPKLLIQFQNNGVVDDSQLPKDRFSAERLKGVDSTLKIQPAKLEDSAVYLCASSSRQASTDTQYFGPGTRLTVL.

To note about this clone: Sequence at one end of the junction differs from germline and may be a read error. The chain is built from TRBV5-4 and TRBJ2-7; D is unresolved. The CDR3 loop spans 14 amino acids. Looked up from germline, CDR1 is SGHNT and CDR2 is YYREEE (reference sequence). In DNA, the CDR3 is TGTGCCAGCAGCCCCCTCGACATCTCCGACGAGCAGTACTTC. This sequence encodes CASSPLDISDEQYF.

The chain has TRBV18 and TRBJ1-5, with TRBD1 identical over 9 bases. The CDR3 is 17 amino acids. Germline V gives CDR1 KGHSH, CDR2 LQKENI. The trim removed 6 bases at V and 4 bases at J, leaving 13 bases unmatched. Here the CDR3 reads CASSPEQGAPRNQPQHF. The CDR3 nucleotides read TGTGCCAGCTCTCCAGAACAGGGGGCACCTCGTAATCAGCCCCAGCATTTT.